The 6 T cell receptor beta chains presented below share a single source sample, sequenced in a study of T-cell reconstitution after alpha-beta-depleted transplantation in children. Unique molecular identifiers tagged the TCRbeta library. TCRdb re-called the PCR reads with MiXCR, one entry per CDR3 protein. The profile shows 150,000 to 200,000 distinct CDR3 sequences, about 6.3% of them singletons. Sequences were derived from PBMCs from the stem cell graft donor, sampled from the stem cell graft. The receptors stem from a human donor who donated a stem cell graft to a child with Wiskott-Aldrich syndrome.

The sample holds many counts of this clonotype. This chain joins TRBV5-1 and TRBJ2-3; TRBD1 matches 9 bases. This CDR3 is built from 14 residues. J was trimmed by 4 bases and V by 1 base; bases with no gene match: 1. Germline CDR1 SGHRS, CDR2 YFSETQ. This CDR3 reads CASSLTGGADTQYF. CDR3 coding DNA: TGCGCCAGCAGCTTGACAGGGGGCGCAGATACGCAGTATTTT.

This clonotype was seen many times. This chain connects TRBV29-1 to TRBJ2-5; 11 bases line up with TRBD1. This CDR3 contains 14 residues. V shed 4 bases and J 5 bases; nucleotides not matched to a gene: 6. Germline loops: CDR1 SQVTM, CDR2 ANQGSEA. CDR3 nucleotide sequence: TGCAGCGTTGCGGGACAGGGGGTTTTGGAGACCCAGTACTTC. Amino acid sequence: CSVAGQGVLETQYF.

This clonotype was counted a few times. The chain joins TRBV5-1 to TRBJ2-2; D may be TRBD1 (6 bases). Per germline, CDR1 SGHRS and CDR2 YFSETQ. There are 16 residues in the CDR3. Trimming took 5 bases from V and 1 from J, leaving 15 bases between them. The DNA of the CDR3 is TGCGCCAGCAGAGAGACCGGGACACTGAACACCGGGGAGCTGTTTTTT. It specifies CASRETGTLNTGELFF.

This clonotype was counted at least ten times. The chain employs TRBV5-1 and TRBJ2-1, with 7 positions matching TRBD1. Germline V gives CDR1 SGHRS, CDR2 YFSETQ. V trimming: 4 bases; J trimming: 11 bases; junction bases outside the gene matches: 12. The CDR3 extends over 14 amino acids. The CDR3: CASSLLIRDSQQFF. The CDR3 bases are TGCGCCAGCAGCCTACTAATACGGGACAGCCAGCAGTTCTTC.

The table lists this clonotype with a few counts. The chain carries TRBV7-2 and TRBJ2-6, with a possible D match to TRBD2 (6 bases). The CDR3 length is 16 residues. Germline CDR1 reads SGHTA; CDR2 reads FQGNSA. With 7 bases removed from V and 2 bases from J, the gap between germline ends came to 15 bases. The CDR3 sequence: CASTIGGLTGANVLTF. The CDR3 nucleotides read TGTGCCAGCACCATTGGGGGGTTAACTGGGGCCAACGTCCTGACTTTC. Full variable domain (rest looked up from reference TRBV7-2 and TRBJ2-6): GAGVSQSPSNKVTEKGKDVELRCDPISGHTALYWYRQSLGQGLEFLIYFQGNSAPDKSGLPSDRFSAERTGGSVSTLTIQRTQQEDSAVYLCASTIGGLTGANVLTFGAGSRLTVL.

This clonotype was seen ten or more times. A junction boundary mismatches the germline segment, possibly from a read error. The rearrangement links TRBV12-3 or TRBV12-4 to TRBJ1-1; D is unclear. There are 12 residues in the CDR3. CDR3 coding DNA: TGTGCCAGCAGTTTGGAATACACTGAGGCTTTCTTT. Its protein is CASSLEYTEAFF.